A selection of T cell receptor beta chains follows, all from one sample in a study of T cell repertoires in cytomegalovirus infection. From the reads, TCRdb called clonotypes with MiXCR, one entry per CDR3 protein. The sample shows 700,000 to 850,000 distinct CDR3 sequences, 30% to 35% of them seen only once. Which antigens these TCRs recognize remains unknown. Source: cultured CD8+ T cells from PBMCs, taken from culture after CMV antigen stimulation. The source of these receptors is a human donor in good health (CMV status not recorded). Some clones in this sample may be carry-over from other donors' samples. Both conserved end residues are part of each CDR3. D genes are given only for firm matches. Not every row has a clone size; where given, it reads once, few, many or a size class.

CDR3 length: 14; J gene: TRBJ1-1; clone size: few; D gene: .; V gene: TRBV7-6; CDR3 DNA: TGTGCCAGCAGGCCTGACAAGATGAACACTGAAGCTTTCTTT; CDR3 protein: CASRPDKMNTEAFF
CDR3 length: 18; J gene: TRBJ2-6; clone size: .; D gene: .; V gene: TRBV12-3/TRBV12-4; CDR3 DNA: TGTGCCAGCAGTTTATGGCAGCCCCTCAGCTCTGGGGCCAACGTCCTGACTTTC; CDR3 protein: CASSLWQPLSSGANVLTF
CDR3 length: 16; J gene: TRBJ2-2; clone size: few; D gene: TRBD2; V gene: TRBV25-1; CDR3 DNA: TGTGCCAGCAGTGCCTCCCTAGCGGGGGGTACCGGGGAGCTGTTTTTT; CDR3 protein: CASSASLAGGTGELFF
CDR3 length: 14; J gene: TRBJ1-1; clone size: many; D gene: .; V gene: TRBV5-5; CDR3 DNA: TGTGCCAGCAGCTTGGGAAGGCAGAACACTGAAGCTTTCTTT; CDR3 protein: CASSLGRQNTEAFF
CDR3 length: 13; J gene: TRBJ1-5; clone size: few; D gene: .; V gene: TRBV7-9; CDR3 DNA: TGTGCCAGCAGTCGGGACATCAATCAGCCCCAGCATTTT; CDR3 protein: CASSRDINQPQHF
CDR3 length: 14; J gene: TRBJ2-1; clone size: once; D gene: TRBD1; V gene: TRBV6-2/TRBV6-3; CDR3 DNA: TGTGCCAGCAAAAACCGAGGGACAGGAAATGAGCAGTTCTTC; CDR3 protein: CASKNRGTGNEQFF
CDR3 length: 16; J gene: TRBJ2-1; clone size: .; D gene: TRBD2; V gene: TRBV28; CDR3 DNA: TGTGCCAGCAGTCCGATGAGCGGGGGGCCCTACAATGAGCAGTTCTTC; CDR3 protein: CASSPMSGGPYNEQFF
CDR3 length: 14; J gene: TRBJ1-4; clone size: .; D gene: TRBD1; V gene: TRBV27; CDR3 DNA: TGTGCCAGCAGTTCGACAGGGGCTCCTGAAAAACTGTTTTTT; CDR3 protein: CASSSTGAPEKLFF
CDR3 length: 15; J gene: TRBJ1-4; clone size: many; D gene: .; V gene: TRBV7-2; CDR3 DNA: TGTGCCAGCAGCCTGGGGGATGCAACTAATGAAAAACTGTTTTTT; CDR3 protein: CASSLGDATNEKLFF
CDR3 length: 14; J gene: TRBJ1-5; clone size: few; D gene: .; V gene: TRBV6-5; CDR3 DNA: TGTGCCAGCAGTTACTCGGGGGCGGGACAGCCCCAGCATTTT; CDR3 protein: CASSYSGAGQPQHF
CDR3 length: 17; J gene: TRBJ1-5; clone size: few; D gene: .; V gene: TRBV6-2/TRBV6-3; CDR3 DNA: TGTGCCAGCAGTTACCCCTCCCCCCCCGGGCTCGGGGCGACCCAGCATTTT; CDR3 protein: CASSYPSPPGLGATQHF
CDR3 length: 15; J gene: TRBJ1-5; clone size: few; D gene: .; V gene: TRBV27; CDR3 DNA: TGTGCCAGCAGCACTATAGGGGAGGGGAATCAGCCCCAGCATTTT; CDR3 protein: CASSTIGEGNQPQHF
CDR3 length: 17; J gene: TRBJ2-1; clone size: .; D gene: .; V gene: TRBV4-3; CDR3 DNA: TGCGCCAGCAGCCAAGAGGCGAGGCTCTGGGACGATGATGAGCAGTTCTTC; CDR3 protein: CASSQEARLWDDDEQFF
CDR3 length: 15; J gene: TRBJ2-5; clone size: .; D gene: .; V gene: TRBV18; CDR3 DNA: TGTGCCAGCTCACCATCGCCGGTGTACCAAGAGACCCAGTACTTC; CDR3 protein: CASSPSPVYQETQYF
CDR3 length: 16; J gene: TRBJ2-5; clone size: .; D gene: .; V gene: TRBV10-3; CDR3 DNA: TGTACCATCAGTGAGGTAAAGGGTATACGGCAAGAGACCCAGTACTTC; CDR3 protein: CTISEVKGIRQETQYF
CDR3 length: 21; J gene: TRBJ2-3; clone size: many; D gene: .; V gene: TRBV7-2; CDR3 DNA: TGTGCCAGCAGCCACCCGTTGGGGGCGACCCATACTCCTTATCGCACAGATACGCAGTATTTT; CDR3 protein: CASSHPLGATHTPYRTDTQYF
CDR3 length: 16; J gene: TRBJ2-5; clone size: .; D gene: TRBD2; V gene: TRBV5-1; CDR3 DNA: TGCGCCAGCAGCTTGACTAGCGGGCGGAACCAAGAGACCCAGTACTTC; CDR3 protein: CASSLTSGRNQETQYF
CDR3 length: 15; J gene: TRBJ2-5; clone size: .; D gene: TRBD2; V gene: TRBV6-2/TRBV6-3; CDR3 DNA: TGTGCCAGCAGTTACTCGAGAGTAGCGGGGGCCAGGCTGTACTTC; CDR3 protein: CASSYSRVAGARLYF
CDR3 length: 14; J gene: TRBJ1-2; clone size: few; D gene: .; V gene: TRBV11-1; CDR3 DNA: TGTGCCAGCAGCTTCGGCGGGGGCGCCTCTGGCTACACCTTC; CDR3 protein: CASSFGGGASGYTF
CDR3 length: 16; J gene: TRBJ2-3; clone size: few; D gene: .; V gene: TRBV6-5; CDR3 DNA: TGTGCCAGCAGTTACTTACCCTCCTCGGGGGCAGATACGCAGTATTTT; CDR3 protein: CASSYLPSSGADTQYF
CDR3 length: 21; J gene: TRBJ2-6; clone size: few; D gene: TRBD2; V gene: TRBV4-2; CDR3 DNA: TGTGCCAGCAGCCAAGATAGCGGGGGCTGGAGTGGATACTCTGGGGCCAACGTCCTGACTTTC; CDR3 protein: CASSQDSGGWSGYSGANVLTF
CDR3 length: 15; J gene: TRBJ2-3; clone size: .; D gene: TRBD2; V gene: TRBV10-3; CDR3 DNA: TGTGCCATCAGTTCGAGTAGCGGGGGGGCGGATACGCAGTATTTT; CDR3 protein: CAISSSSGGADTQYF
CDR3 length: 13; J gene: TRBJ1-2; clone size: .; D gene: .; V gene: TRBV12-3/TRBV12-4; CDR3 DNA: TGTGCCAGCAGACTACGGGACAATTATGGCTACACCTTC; CDR3 protein: CASRLRDNYGYTF
CDR3 length: 13; J gene: TRBJ1-1; clone size: many; D gene: .; V gene: TRBV12-3/TRBV12-4; CDR3 DNA: TGTGCCAGCAGTTCGGACAGCAACACTGAAGCTTTCTTT; CDR3 protein: CASSSDSNTEAFF
CDR3 length: 18; J gene: TRBJ2-2; clone size: few; D gene: TRBD1; V gene: TRBV5-8; CDR3 DNA: TGTGCCAGCAGCCCAAACGTAGGGACAGGGACGAACACCGGGGAGCTGTTTTTT; CDR3 protein: CASSPNVGTGTNTGELFF
CDR3 length: 16; J gene: TRBJ2-3; clone size: .; D gene: .; V gene: TRBV27; CDR3 DNA: TGTGCCAGCAGCCCCGGGGGAGGCCCTAGCACAGATACGCAGTATTTT; CDR3 protein: CASSPGGGPSTDTQYF
CDR3 length: 14; J gene: TRBJ2-1; clone size: .; D gene: .; V gene: TRBV29-1; CDR3 DNA: TGCAGCGTTGAAGATTCGGTCAGGGAATTTGAGCAGTTCTTC; CDR3 protein: CSVEDSVREFEQFF
CDR3 length: 12; J gene: TRBJ2-5; clone size: few; D gene: .; V gene: TRBV28; CDR3 DNA: TGTGCCAGCAGTTTAGGGCGGAAGACCCAGTACTTC; CDR3 protein: CASSLGRKTQYF
CDR3 length: 14; J gene: TRBJ2-7; clone size: .; D gene: .; V gene: TRBV3-1; CDR3 DNA: TGTGCCAGCAGCCAAGTGCGGAAATCCTACGAGCAGTACTTC; CDR3 protein: CASSQVRKSYEQYF
CDR3 length: 15; J gene: TRBJ1-5; clone size: many; D gene: .; V gene: TRBV6-6; CDR3 DNA: TGTGCCAGCAGTTACGGTAGAGGGGTTAGGCAGCCCCAGCATTTT; CDR3 protein: CASSYGRGVRQPQHF
CDR3 length: 13; J gene: TRBJ2-4; clone size: .; D gene: .; V gene: TRBV7-6; CDR3 DNA: TGTGCCAGCAGCCCGGACAGTAAAAACATTCAGTACTTC; CDR3 protein: CASSPDSKNIQYF
CDR3 length: 13; J gene: TRBJ2-1; clone size: .; D gene: .; V gene: TRBV29-1; CDR3 DNA: TGCAGCGTTGAAGAGAGGGTCCGGAATGAGCAGTTCTTC; CDR3 protein: CSVEERVRNEQFF
CDR3 length: 16; J gene: TRBJ1-1; clone size: .; D gene: .; V gene: TRBV27; CDR3 DNA: TGTGCCAGCAGTCAACGACAGGTCGCAATGGGGACTGAAGCTTTCTTT; CDR3 protein: CASSQRQVAMGTEAFF
CDR3 length: 15; J gene: TRBJ1-5; clone size: few; D gene: .; V gene: TRBV12-3/TRBV12-4; CDR3 DNA: TGTGCCAGCAGTACCTCCAGGGGAGGCAATCAGCCCCAGCATTTT; CDR3 protein: CASSTSRGGNQPQHF
CDR3 length: 19; J gene: TRBJ2-1; clone size: .; D gene: TRBD2; V gene: TRBV5-1; CDR3 DNA: TGCGCCAGCAGCTTAAATCCAGGACGACTAGCGATGGGGGCCGATGAGCAGTTCTTC; CDR3 protein: CASSLNPGRLAMGADEQFF
CDR3 length: 15; J gene: TRBJ2-6; clone size: .; D gene: .; V gene: TRBV6-1; CDR3 DNA: TGTGCCAGCAGCACCGAGTACTCTGGGGCCAACGTCCTGACTTTC; CDR3 protein: CASSTEYSGANVLTF
CDR3 length: 16; J gene: TRBJ2-3; clone size: few; D gene: TRBD2; V gene: TRBV19; CDR3 DNA: TGTGCCAGTAGAGGTGGGAGCGGGAAAAGCACAGATACGCAGTATTTT; CDR3 protein: CASRGGSGKSTDTQYF
CDR3 length: 12; J gene: TRBJ2-1; clone size: .; D gene: .; V gene: TRBV19; CDR3 DNA: TGTGCCAGTAGTCGGGGGGCCAATGAGCAGTTCTTC; CDR3 protein: CASSRGANEQFF
CDR3 length: 16; J gene: TRBJ1-5; clone size: .; D gene: TRBD1; V gene: TRBV6-2/TRBV6-3; CDR3 DNA: TGTGCCGGCAGAAACAGGGGCAACCCTAGCAATCAGCCCCAGCATTTT; CDR3 protein: CAGRNRGNPSNQPQHF